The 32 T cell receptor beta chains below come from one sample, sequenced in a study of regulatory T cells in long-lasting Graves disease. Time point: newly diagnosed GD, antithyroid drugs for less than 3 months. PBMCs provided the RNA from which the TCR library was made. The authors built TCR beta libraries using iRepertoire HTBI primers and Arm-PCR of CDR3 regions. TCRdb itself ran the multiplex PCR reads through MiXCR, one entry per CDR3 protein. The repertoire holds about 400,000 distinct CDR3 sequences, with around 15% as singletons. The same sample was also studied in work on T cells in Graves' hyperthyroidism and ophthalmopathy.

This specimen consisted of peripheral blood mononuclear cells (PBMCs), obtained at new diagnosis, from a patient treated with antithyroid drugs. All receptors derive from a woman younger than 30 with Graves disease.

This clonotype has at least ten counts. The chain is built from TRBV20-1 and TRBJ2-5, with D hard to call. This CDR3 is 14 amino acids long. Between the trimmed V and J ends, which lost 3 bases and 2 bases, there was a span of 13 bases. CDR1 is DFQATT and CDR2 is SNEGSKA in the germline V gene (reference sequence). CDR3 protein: CSASPVVGQETQYF. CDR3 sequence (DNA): TGCAGTGCTAGTCCCGTCGTCGGGCAAGAGACCCAGTACTTC.

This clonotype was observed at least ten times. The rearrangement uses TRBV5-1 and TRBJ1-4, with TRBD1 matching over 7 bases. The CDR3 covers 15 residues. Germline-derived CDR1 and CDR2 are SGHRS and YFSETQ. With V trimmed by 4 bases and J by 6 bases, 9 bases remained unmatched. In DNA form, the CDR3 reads TGCGCCAGCAGCCTGGGAGGGACAGTGGATGAAAAACTGTTTTTT. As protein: CASSLGGTVDEKLFF. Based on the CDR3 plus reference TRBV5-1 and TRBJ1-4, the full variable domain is KAGVTQTPRYLIKTRGQQVTLSCSPISGHRSVSWYQQTPGQGLQFLFEYFSETQRNKGNFPGRFSGRQFSNSRSEMNVSTLELGDSALYLCASSLGGTVDEKLFFGSGTQLSVL.

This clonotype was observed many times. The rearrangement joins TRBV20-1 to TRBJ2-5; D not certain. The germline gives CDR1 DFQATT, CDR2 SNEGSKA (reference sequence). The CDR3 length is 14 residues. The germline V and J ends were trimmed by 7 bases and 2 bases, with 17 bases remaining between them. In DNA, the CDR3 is TGCAGTGGCCTTATACAACGGCGGCAAGAGACCCAGTACTTC. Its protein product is CSGLIQRRQETQYF.

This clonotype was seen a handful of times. The CDR3 sequence: CASSQIVSGNQPQHF. DNA of the CDR3: TGCGCCAGCAGCCAAATAGTGAGCGGAAATCAGCCCCAGCATTTT. The chain couples TRBV4-1 to TRBJ1-5; D gene uncertain. The CDR3 totals 15 residues. Germline loops: CDR1 MGHRA, CDR2 YSYEKL. Trimming took 2 bases from V and 4 from J, leaving 12 bases between them.

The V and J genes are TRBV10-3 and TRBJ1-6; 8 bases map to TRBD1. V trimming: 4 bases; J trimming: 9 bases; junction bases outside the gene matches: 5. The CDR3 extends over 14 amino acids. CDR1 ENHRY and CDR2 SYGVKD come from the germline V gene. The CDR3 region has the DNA TGTGCCATCAGTGTGGGGACAGGTGGTTCACCCCTCCACTTT. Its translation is CAISVGTGGSPLHF.

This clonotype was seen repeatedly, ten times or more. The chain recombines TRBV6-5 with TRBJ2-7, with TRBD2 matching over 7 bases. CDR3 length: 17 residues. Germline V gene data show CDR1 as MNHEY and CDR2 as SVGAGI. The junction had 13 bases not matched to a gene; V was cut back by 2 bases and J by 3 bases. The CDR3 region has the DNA TGTGCCAGCAGTTACGGGGACCCGGCTAGCGGAAACTACGAGCAGTACTTC. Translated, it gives CASSYGDPASGNYEQYF.

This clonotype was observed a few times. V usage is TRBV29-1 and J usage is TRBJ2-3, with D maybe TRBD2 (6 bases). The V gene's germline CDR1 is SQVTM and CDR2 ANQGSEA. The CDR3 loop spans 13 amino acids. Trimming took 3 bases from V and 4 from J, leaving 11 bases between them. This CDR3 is CSVDVTGADTQYF. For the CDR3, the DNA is TGCAGCGTTGATGTTACGGGGGCAGATACGCAGTATTTT.

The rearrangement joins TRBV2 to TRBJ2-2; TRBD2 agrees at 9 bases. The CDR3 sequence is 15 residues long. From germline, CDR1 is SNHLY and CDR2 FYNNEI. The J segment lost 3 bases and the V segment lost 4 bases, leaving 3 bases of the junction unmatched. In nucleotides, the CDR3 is TGTGCCAGCAGTGGGGGACTAGCTGACACCGGGGAGCTGTTTTTT. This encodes CASSGGLADTGELFF.

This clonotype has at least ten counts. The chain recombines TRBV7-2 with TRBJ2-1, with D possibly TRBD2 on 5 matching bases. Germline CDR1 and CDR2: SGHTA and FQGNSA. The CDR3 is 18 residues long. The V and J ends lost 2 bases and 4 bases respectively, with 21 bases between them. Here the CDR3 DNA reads TGTGCCAGCAGCTTAAGGCCAGCGGAGGACCATTCTTACAATGAGCAGTTCTTC. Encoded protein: CASSLRPAEDHSYNEQFF.

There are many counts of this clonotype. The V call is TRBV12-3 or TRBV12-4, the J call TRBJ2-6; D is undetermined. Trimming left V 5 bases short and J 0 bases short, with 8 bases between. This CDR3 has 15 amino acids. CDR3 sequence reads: CASSVTSSGANVLTF. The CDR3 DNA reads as TGTGCCAGCAGTGTGACATCCTCTGGGGCCAACGTCCTGACTTTC.

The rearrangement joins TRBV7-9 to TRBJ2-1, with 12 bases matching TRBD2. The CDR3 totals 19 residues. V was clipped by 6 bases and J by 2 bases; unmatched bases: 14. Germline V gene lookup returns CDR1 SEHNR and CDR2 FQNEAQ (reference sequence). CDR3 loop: CASRNGRLAGVVPYNEQFF. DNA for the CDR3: TGTGCCAGCAGAAACGGGAGACTAGCGGGAGTAGTACCCTACAATGAGCAGTTCTTC.

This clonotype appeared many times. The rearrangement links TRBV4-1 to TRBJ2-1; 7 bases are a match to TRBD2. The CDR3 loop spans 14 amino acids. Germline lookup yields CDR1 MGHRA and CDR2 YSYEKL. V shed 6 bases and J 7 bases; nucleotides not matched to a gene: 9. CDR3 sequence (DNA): TGCGCCAGCAGTCCCCTCGGGGGGTGGAATGAGCAGTTCTTC. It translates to CASSPLGGWNEQFF.

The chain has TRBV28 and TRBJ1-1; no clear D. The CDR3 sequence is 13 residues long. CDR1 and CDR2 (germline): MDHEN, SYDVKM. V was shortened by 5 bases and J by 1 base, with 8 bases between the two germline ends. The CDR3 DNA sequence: TGTGCCAGCAGTAATGTATCGAACACTGAAGCTTTCTTT. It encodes CASSNVSNTEAFF.

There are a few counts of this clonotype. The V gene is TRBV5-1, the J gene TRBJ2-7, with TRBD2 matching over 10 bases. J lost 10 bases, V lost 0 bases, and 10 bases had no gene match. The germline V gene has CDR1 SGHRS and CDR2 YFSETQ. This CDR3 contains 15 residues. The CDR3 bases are TGCGCCAGCAGCTTGGCTAGCGGGAGAGTGTATGACCAGTACTTC. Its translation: CASSLASGRVYDQYF. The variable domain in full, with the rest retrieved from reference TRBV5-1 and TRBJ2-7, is KAGVTQTPRYLIKTRGQQVTLSCSPISGHRSVSWYQQTPGQGLQFLFEYFSETQRNKGNFPGRFSGRQFSNSRSEMNVSTLELGDSALYLCASSLASGRVYDQYFGPGTRLTVT.

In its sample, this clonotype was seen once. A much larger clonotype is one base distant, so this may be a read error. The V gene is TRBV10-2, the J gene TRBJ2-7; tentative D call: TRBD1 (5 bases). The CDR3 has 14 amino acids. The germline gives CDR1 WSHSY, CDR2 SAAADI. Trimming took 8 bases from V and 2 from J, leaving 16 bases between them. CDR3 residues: CASGADSLPYEQYF. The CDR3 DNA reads TGCGCCAGCGGGGCCGACTCGCTCCCCTACGAGCAGTACTTC.

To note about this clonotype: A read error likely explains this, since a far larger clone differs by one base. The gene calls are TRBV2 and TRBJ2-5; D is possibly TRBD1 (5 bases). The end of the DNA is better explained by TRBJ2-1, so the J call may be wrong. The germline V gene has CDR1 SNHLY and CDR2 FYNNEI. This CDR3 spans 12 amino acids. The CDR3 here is CASSAQGSEQFF. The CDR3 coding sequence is TGTGCCAGCAGTGCGCAGGGCAGTGAGCAGTTCTTC.

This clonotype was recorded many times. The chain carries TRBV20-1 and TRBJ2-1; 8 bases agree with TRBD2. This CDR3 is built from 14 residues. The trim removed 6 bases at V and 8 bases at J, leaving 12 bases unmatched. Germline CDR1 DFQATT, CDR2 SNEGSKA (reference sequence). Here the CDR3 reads CSASTNPGGDEQFF. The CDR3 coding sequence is TGCAGTGCCTCAACTAACCCGGGGGGGGATGAGCAGTTCTTC.

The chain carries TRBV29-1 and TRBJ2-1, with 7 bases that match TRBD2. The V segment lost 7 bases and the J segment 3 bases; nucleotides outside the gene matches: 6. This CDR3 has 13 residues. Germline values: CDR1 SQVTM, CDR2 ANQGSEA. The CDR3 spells CSGRGIIYNEQFF. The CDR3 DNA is TGCAGCGGGCGGGGGATCATCTACAATGAGCAGTTCTTC.

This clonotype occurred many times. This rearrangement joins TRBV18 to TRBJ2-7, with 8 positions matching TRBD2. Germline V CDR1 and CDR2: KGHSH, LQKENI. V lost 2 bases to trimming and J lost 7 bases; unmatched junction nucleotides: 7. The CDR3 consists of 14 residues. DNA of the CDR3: TGTGCCAGCTCACCAACCGGGACTAGAAGTGAGCAGTACTTC. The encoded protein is CASSPTGTRSEQYF.

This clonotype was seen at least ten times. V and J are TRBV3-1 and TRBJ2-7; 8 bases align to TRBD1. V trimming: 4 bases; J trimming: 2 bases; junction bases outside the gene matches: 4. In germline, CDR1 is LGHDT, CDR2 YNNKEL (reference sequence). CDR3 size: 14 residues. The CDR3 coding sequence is TGTGCCAGCAGCCGGGGACAGGCCGCCTACGAGCAGTACTTC. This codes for CASSRGQAAYEQYF.

CDR3 region: CASSFLGDVGKLFF. The CDR3 DNA follows: TGTGCCAGCAGTTTTTTGGGGGACGTTGGAAAACTGTTTTTT. This chain joins TRBV12-3 or TRBV12-4 and TRBJ1-4; a possible D gene is TRBD1 (5 bases). The ends were cut back, 3 bases at V and 10 bases at J, with 15 bases in the middle. This CDR3 region has 14 residues.

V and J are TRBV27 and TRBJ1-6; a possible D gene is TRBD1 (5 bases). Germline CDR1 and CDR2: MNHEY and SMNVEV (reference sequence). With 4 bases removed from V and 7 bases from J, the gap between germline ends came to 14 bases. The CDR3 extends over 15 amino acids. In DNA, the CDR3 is TGTGCCAGCAGTTGGGGCCCCCAGGGAAATTCACCCCTCCACTTT. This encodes CASSWGPQGNSPLHF.

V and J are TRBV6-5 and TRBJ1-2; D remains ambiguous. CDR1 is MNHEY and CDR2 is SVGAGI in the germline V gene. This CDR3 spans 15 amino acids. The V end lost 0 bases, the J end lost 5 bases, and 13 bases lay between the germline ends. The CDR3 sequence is CASSYSSRGGYGYTF. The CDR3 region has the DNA TGTGCCAGCAGTTACTCGAGTCGCGGAGGATATGGCTACACCTTC.

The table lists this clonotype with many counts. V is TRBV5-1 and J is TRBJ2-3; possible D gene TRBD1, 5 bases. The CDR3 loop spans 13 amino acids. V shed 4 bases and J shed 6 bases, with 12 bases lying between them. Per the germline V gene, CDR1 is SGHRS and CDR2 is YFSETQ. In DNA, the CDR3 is TGCGCCAGCAGCCTAGGGGTTTCGGATACGCAGTATTTT. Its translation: CASSLGVSDTQYF.

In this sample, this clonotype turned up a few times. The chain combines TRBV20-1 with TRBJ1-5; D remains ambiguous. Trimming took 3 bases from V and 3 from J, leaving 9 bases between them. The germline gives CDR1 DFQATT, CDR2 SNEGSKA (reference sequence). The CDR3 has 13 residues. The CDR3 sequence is CSASRADNQPQHF. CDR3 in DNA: TGCAGTGCTAGTAGGGCGGACAATCAGCCCCAGCATTTT.

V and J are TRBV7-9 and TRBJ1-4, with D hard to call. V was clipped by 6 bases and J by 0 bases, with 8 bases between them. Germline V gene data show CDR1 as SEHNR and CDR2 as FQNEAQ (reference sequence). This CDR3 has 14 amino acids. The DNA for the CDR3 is TGTGCCAGCAGTACAATTTCAACTAATGAAAAACTGTTTTTT. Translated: CASSTISTNEKLFF.

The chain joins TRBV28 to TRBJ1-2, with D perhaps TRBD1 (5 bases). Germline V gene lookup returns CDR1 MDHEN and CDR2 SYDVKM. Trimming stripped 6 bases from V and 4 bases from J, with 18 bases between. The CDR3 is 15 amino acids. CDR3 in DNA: TGTGCCAGCAGCTATGGGGGGGGTACCCCCTATGGCTACACCTTC. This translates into CASSYGGGTPYGYTF.

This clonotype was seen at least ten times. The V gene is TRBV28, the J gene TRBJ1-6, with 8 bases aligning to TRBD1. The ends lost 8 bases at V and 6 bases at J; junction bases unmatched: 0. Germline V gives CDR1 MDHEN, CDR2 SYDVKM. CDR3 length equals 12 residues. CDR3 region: CASGQGNSPLHF. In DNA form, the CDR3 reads TGTGCCAGCGGACAGGGTAATTCACCCCTCCACTTT.

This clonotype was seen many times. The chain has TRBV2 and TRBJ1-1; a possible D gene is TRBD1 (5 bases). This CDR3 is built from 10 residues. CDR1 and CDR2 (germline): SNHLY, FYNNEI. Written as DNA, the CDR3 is TGTGTTTTGGGGGGAACTGAAGCTTTCTTT. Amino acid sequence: CVLGGTEAFF.

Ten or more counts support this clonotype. The CDR3 sequence: CSASQDTMNTEAFF. DNA of the CDR3: TGCAGCGCTTCTCAGGATACCATGAACACTGAAGCTTTCTTT. V gene TRBV29-1 combines with J gene TRBJ1-1; no firm D call. Germline CDR1 reads SQVTM; CDR2 reads ANQGSEA. Between the trimmed V and J ends, which lost 7 bases and 0 bases, there was a span of 15 bases. This CDR3 comprises 14 residues.

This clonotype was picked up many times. The chain's CDR3 is CASSLEGGVRNTGELFF. Here the CDR3 DNA reads TGTGCCAGCAGCTTAGAGGGGGGGGTTCGGAACACCGGGGAGCTGTTTTTT. J is TRBJ2-2 and V is TRBV11-1, with a tentative D call TRBD2 (7 bases). The CDR3 runs to 17 residues. Germline assignment: CDR1 SGHAT and CDR2 FQDESV (reference sequence). V lost 1 base to trimming and J lost 1 base, with 13 bases between them.

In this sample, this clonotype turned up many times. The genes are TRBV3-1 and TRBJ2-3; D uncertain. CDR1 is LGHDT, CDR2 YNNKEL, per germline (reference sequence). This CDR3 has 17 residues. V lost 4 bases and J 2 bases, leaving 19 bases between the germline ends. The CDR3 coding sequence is TGTGCCAGCAGCCGAGGTCACCCCCTAATCCCCACAGATACGCAGTATTTT. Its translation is CASSRGHPLIPTDTQYF.